This paragraph covers one T cell receptor beta chain sequence. Its antigen is as yet unknown. Germline-derived CDR1 and CDR2 are SGHVS and FNYEAQ. The CDR3 length is 15 residues. V lost 5 bases and J 1 base, leaving 11 bases between the germline ends. This record comes from a study of Ad26.COV2.S vaccination and SARS-CoV-2 variants. Findings and caveats of the study: Vaccine recipients showed a spike-specific TCR breadth that was higher than in placebo recipients.

Treatment reported: 15 to 20 received Ad26.COV2.S at low or high dose, single or two shots; roughly 5 received placebo; per-sample allocation not given. Day 63 after the first injection of vaccine or placebo was the sampling time. The study used a vaccine consisting of an Ad26 vector that expressed Wuhan-strain SARS-CoV-2 spike. Assay: immunoSEQ multiplex PCR; the TCRdb copy retains only in-frame clones and omits some. Of about 320,000 clones listed, 85% are singletons. The source was peripheral blood, collected in a trial of Ad26.COV2.S vaccine versus placebo. The TCR comes from a person aged 18-65 years who received the Ad26.COV2.S COVID-19 vaccine or a placebo. V usage is TRBV7-6 and J usage is TRBJ2-2; D uncertain. The CDR3 DNA reads as TGTGCCAGCAGCCCCGCAGTTCTGAACACCGGGGAGCTGTTTTTT. This gives the protein CASSPAVLNTGELFF.